Each of the 3 T cell receptor beta chains below was sequenced from the same sample in a study of regulatory T cells in long-lasting Graves disease. For TCR beta, libraries came from iRepertoire HTBI primers and Arm-PCR of CDR3 regions. MiXCR, run by TCRdb on the multiplex PCR reads, gives a single entry per CDR3 protein. In the table there are about 470,000 distinct CDR3 sequences, around a fifth of which are singletons. As to time point: persistent/refractory GD, antithyroid drugs over 5 years with positive TRAb. Following extraction of RNA from PBMCs, that RNA was used to make the TCR library. This material consisted of peripheral blood mononuclear cells (PBMCs), taken when the disease was refractory, from a patient treated with antithyroid drugs. Receptors were obtained from a female donor with Graves disease.

The chain combines TRBV29-1 with TRBJ2-7; TRBD1 matches 7 bases. Germline V lookup: CDR1 SQVTM, CDR2 ANQGSEA. Trimming took 1 base from V and 3 from J; bases not matched to a gene: 3. The CDR3 extends over 13 amino acids. This chain's CDR3 is CSVEAGTDYEQYF. The CDR3 nucleotides are TGCAGCGTTGAAGCCGGGACAGACTACGAGCAGTACTTC.

The table lists this clonotype with a few counts. V and J are TRBV4-1 and TRBJ1-6, with D possibly matching TRBD1 (5 bases). Trimming shortened V by 4 bases and J by 5 bases, and 21 bases separated the two germline ends. This CDR3 is built from 18 residues. Germline V lookup: CDR1 MGHRA, CDR2 YSYEKL. CDR3: CASSPFAQGRGNNSPLHF. In nucleotides, the CDR3 is TGCGCCAGCAGCCCATTCGCCCAGGGTAGAGGAAATAATTCACCCCTCCACTTT.

In this sample, this clonotype turned up a few times. J is TRBJ2-6 and V is TRBV2, with D possibly being TRBD2 (5 bases). The CDR3 extends over 17 amino acids. Trimming cost V 7 bases and J 4 bases, with 20 bases left between them. Germline CDR1 SNHLY, CDR2 FYNNEI. As DNA, the CDR3 is TGTGCCAGCACCAGATCGGACGGGGTGGGGGGGGCCAACGTCCTGACTTTC. Translating it yields CASTRSDGVGGANVLTF.